Each of the 10 T cell receptor beta chains below was sequenced from the same sample in a study of post-analysis software for immune sequencing data. Study outcomes and limitations: Relative to controls, patients had several TRBV segments at higher frequency, with TRBV5-6, TRBV5-1 and TRBV20-1 among these.

Prepared libraries of TCR beta cDNA carried unique molecular identifiers. MiXCR was run by TCRdb on the PCR reads, yielding one entry per CDR3 protein. The sample holds approximately 770,000 distinct CDR3 sequences, around 45% seen once. Which antigens these TCRs recognize remains unknown. Sequencing was carried out using blood. The receptors stem from a girl between 5 and 17 years old with multiple sclerosis.

The rearrangement joins TRBV7-9 to TRBJ1-5, with a tentative D call TRBD1 (5 bases). Trimming cost V 5 bases and J 0 bases, with 8 bases left between them. This CDR3 has 14 amino acids. Germline V gives CDR1 SEHNR, CDR2 FQNEAQ (reference sequence). CDR3 amino acids: CASSQTDSNQPQHF. The CDR3 region has the DNA TGTGCCAGCAGCCAGACAGATAGCAATCAGCCCCAGCATTTT.

This clonotype appeared a few times. V is TRBV11-2 and J is TRBJ2-1; the match to TRBD2 covers 7 bases. The junction had 11 bases not matched to a gene; V was cut back by 1 base and J by 2 bases. The CDR3 covers 18 residues. Germline values: CDR1 SGHAT, CDR2 FQNNGV. The CDR3 DNA reads TGTGCCAGCAGCTTAGTTGCTAGCGGACCATTTACCTACAATGAGCAGTTCTTC. Translated, it gives CASSLVASGPFTYNEQFF.

This clonotype has only a few counts. The chain recombines TRBV29-1 with TRBJ2-1, with 11 bases fitting TRBD2. J was trimmed by 5 bases and V by 8 bases; bases with no gene match: 8. The germline gives CDR1 SQVTM, CDR2 ANQGSEA. The CDR3 runs 14 residues. Here the CDR3 reads CSSGRLAGNNEQFF. In DNA, the CDR3 is TGCAGCTCAGGTAGACTAGCGGGGAACAATGAGCAGTTCTTC.

This clonotype showed up just a few times. The chain employs TRBV15 and TRBJ2-5, with 8 bases lining up with TRBD1. Germline V gene data show CDR1 as LNHNV and CDR2 as YYDKDF (reference sequence). V shed 9 bases, J shed 3 bases, and the junction held 3 bases outside the gene matches. The CDR3 totals 12 residues. The CDR3 region is CATGQGEETQYF. The DNA of the CDR3 is TGTGCCACTGGACAGGGAGAAGAGACCCAGTACTTC.

The table lists this clonotype with a few counts. The V and J genes are TRBV6-5 and TRBJ2-7; 9 bases line up with TRBD2. The V and J ends lost 0 bases and 4 bases, in that order; junction bases with no gene match: 13. CDR1 MNHEY and CDR2 SVGAGI come from the germline V gene. The CDR3 is 18 residues long. CDR3 nucleotides: TGTGCCAGCAGTTACTCATCTAGCGGGGTAGGGTTGGGATACGAGCAGTACTTC. As protein: CASSYSSSGVGLGYEQYF.

A single count supports this clonotype. The rearrangement links TRBV29-1 to TRBJ1-1; D gene ambiguous. V lost 4 bases to trimming and J lost 10 bases, with 13 bases between them. The CDR3 spans 11 residues. Germline lookup yields CDR1 SQVTM and CDR2 ANQGSEA. CDR3 region: CSVGGASGAFF. The CDR3 DNA reads TGCAGCGTTGGGGGAGCCTCGGGAGCTTTCTTT.

The chain has TRBV29-1 and TRBJ2-3; the match to TRBD1 covers 7 bases. Germline-derived CDR1 and CDR2 are SQVTM and ANQGSEA. The V and J ends lost 6 bases and 2 bases, in that order; junction bases with no gene match: 5. The CDR3 is 13 amino acids. CDR3 sequence reads: CSVPGTATDTQYF. The CDR3 DNA reads TGCAGCGTCCCCGGGACAGCCACAGATACGCAGTATTTT.

This clonotype was detected only a few times. The chain uses TRBV7-2 and TRBJ2-1; 11 bases map to TRBD2. This CDR3 is 16 amino acids long. In germline, CDR1 is SGHTA, CDR2 FQGNSA. V lost 6 bases, J lost 6 bases, and 10 bases stayed unmatched. CDR3 protein: CASRLTSGSGSNEQFF. In DNA form, the CDR3 reads TGTGCCAGCAGGCTAACTAGCGGGAGTGGAAGCAATGAGCAGTTCTTC.

This clonotype was observed a handful of times. This could be a read error, since a much larger clone is one nucleotide away. This chain links TRBV25-1 with TRBJ1-2; no clear D gene. V gave up 10 bases and J gave up 1 base, with 4 bases separating them. The CDR3 contains 10 residues. Germline V gene lookup returns CDR1 MGHDK and CDR2 SYGVNS. The CDR3 is CATYNYGYTF. Written as DNA, the CDR3 is TGTGCCACCTATAACTATGGCTACACCTTC.

The CDR3 DNA is TGCGCCAGCAGCCAAGATACCGAGCGGGGAAACACCGGGGAGCTGTTTTTT. It translates to CASSQDTERGNTGELFF. The rearrangement links TRBV4-3 to TRBJ2-2; 7 nucleotides line up with TRBD2. V lost 0 bases to trimming and J lost 2 bases; unmatched junction nucleotides: 6. This CDR3 region has 17 residues. The germline V gene has CDR1 LGHNA and CDR2 YSLEER.